This T cell receptor (beta chain) was profiled in a study of T cell changes during pregnancy in multiple sclerosis. This CDR3 is 14 amino acids long. Germline assignment: CDR1 SGHKS and CDR2 YYEKEE (reference sequence). With 4 bases removed from V and 5 bases from J, the gap between germline ends came to 15 bases. The table came from immunoSEQ multiplex PCR; TCRdb's copy has only in-frame clones and leaves some out. Found here are about 55,000 clones, more than 80% of them singletons; the top ten hold around 0.57%. This material consisted of CD4+ T cells from peripheral blood mononuclear cells, taken in the first trimester of pregnancy. This TCR derives from a female donor with multiple sclerosis, enrolled in a pregnancy study. The chain is built from TRBV5-5 and TRBJ1-1; no clear D gene. The CDR3 region is CASSIGSSGTEAFF. As DNA, the CDR3 is TGTGCCAGCAGCATCGGATCATCGGGGACTGAAGCTTTCTTT. The whole variable domain, filled in from reference TRBV5-5 and TRBJ1-1, reads DAGVTQSPTHLIKTRGQQVTLRCSPISGHKSVSWYQQVLGQGPQFIFQYYEKEERGRGNFPDRFSARQFPNYSSELNVNALLLGDSALYLCASSIGSSGTEAFFGQGTRLTVV.